The rows below give T cell receptor beta chains drawn from one sample of a study of cytomegalovirus exposure and HLA in healthy donors. Repertoires were generated with immunoSEQ multiplex PCR, while TCRdb's copy carries only in-frame clones and drops some. Of some 140,000 clones listed, 75% to 80% were seen once; the top ten hold approximately 0.99%. Input material: PBMCs. The receptor set was obtained from a male donor in good health and CMV-seronegative. The CDR3 runs from the conserved cysteine through the conserved F or W. The D gene is left open where the match is weak. Part of the rows lack a size; the others show once, few, many or a class for expanded clones.

d_call	v_call	j_call	clone_size	cdr3_aa	cdr3_nt
.	TRBV12-5	TRBJ1-1	.	CASGLGQYTEAFF	TGTGCTAGTGGTTTGGGACAGTACACTGAAGCTTTCTTT
TRBD1	TRBV7-9	TRBJ2-3	.	CASSRQGTDTQYF	TGTGCCAGCAGCCGACAGGGTACAGATACGCAGTATTTT
TRBD2	TRBV19	TRBJ2-7	once	CASSARGLAGGEQYF	TGTGCCAGTAGTGCAAGGGGACTAGCGGGGGGCGAGCAGTACTTC
TRBD2	TRBV7-2	TRBJ2-3	.	CASSLAGGDTQYF	TGTGCCAGCAGCTTGGCGGGGGGAGATACGCAGTATTTT
TRBD2	TRBV4-2	TRBJ2-1	.	CASSHTATSRYNEQFF	TGTGCCAGCAGCCACACGGCGACTAGCAGATACAATGAGCAGTTCTTC
.	TRBV19	TRBJ2-1	.	CASSIEGGQEQFF	TGTGCCAGTAGTATAGAGGGAGGCCAGGAGCAGTTCTTC
.	TRBV11-2	TRBJ1-6	.	CASSPRGGVVGSSLHF	TGTGCCAGCAGCCCGCGGGGAGGGGTCGTCGGGTCATCCCTCCACTTT
.	TRBV10-2	TRBJ1-2	.	CASKTGAYYTF	TGCGCCAGCAAGACAGGTGCCTACTACACCTTC
TRBD1	TRBV7-2	TRBJ2-6	.	CASSSHPGQGLFGANVLTF	TGTGCCAGCAGCTCACATCCGGGACAGGGGCTATTTGGGGCCAACGTCCTGACTTTC
TRBD1	TRBV11-2	TRBJ2-7	.	CASSRDRTGIYEQYF	TGTGCCAGCAGCCGGGACAGGACGGGGATCTACGAGCAGTACTTC
TRBD1	TRBV7-8	TRBJ2-2	.	CASSLRTGSEAGELFF	TGTGCCAGCAGCTTGAGGACAGGGAGCGAGGCCGGGGAGCTGTTTTTT
TRBD2	TRBV2	TRBJ2-3	once	CASIRGGNEGSQYF	TGTGCCAGCATTCGGGGGGGCAATGAGGGTTCGCAGTATTTT
.	TRBV5-1	TRBJ1-5	.	CASSLDQDQPQHF	TGCGCCAGCAGCTTGGACCAGGATCAGCCCCAGCATTTT
TRBD2	TRBV5-1	TRBJ2-5	.	CASSLAGRKGETQYF	TGCGCCAGCAGCTTAGCGGGGCGAAAAGGAGAGACCCAGTACTTC
TRBD1	TRBV4-1	TRBJ2-2	few	CASSRGQTGELFF	TGCGCCAGCAGCAGGGGGCAAACCGGGGAGCTGTTTTTT
.	TRBV7-6	TRBJ1-2	few	CASSLNRDPRGYTF	TGTGCCAGCAGCCTAAACAGGGACCCTCGCGGCTACACCTTC